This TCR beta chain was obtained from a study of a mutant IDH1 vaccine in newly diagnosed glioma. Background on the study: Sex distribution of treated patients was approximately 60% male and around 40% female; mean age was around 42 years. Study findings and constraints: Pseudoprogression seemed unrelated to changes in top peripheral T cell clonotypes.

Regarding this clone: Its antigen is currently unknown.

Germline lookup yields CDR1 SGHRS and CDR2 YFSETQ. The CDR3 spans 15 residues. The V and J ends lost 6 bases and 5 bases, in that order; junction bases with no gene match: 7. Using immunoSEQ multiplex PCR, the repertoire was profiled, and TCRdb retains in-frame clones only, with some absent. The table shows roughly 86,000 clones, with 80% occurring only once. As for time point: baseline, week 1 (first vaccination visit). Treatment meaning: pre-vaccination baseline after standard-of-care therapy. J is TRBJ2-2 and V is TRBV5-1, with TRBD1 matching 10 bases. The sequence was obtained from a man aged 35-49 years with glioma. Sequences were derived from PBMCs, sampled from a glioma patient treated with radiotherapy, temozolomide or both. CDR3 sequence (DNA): TGCGCCAGCACCCGGGACAGGGGACCTACCGGGGAGCTGTTTTTT. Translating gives CASTRDRGPTGELFF. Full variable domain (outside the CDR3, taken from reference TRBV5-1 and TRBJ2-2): KAGVTQTPRYLIKTRGQQVTLSCSPISGHRSVSWYQQTPGQGLQFLFEYFSETQRNKGNFPGRFSGRQFSNSRSEMNVSTLELGDSALYLCASTRDRGPTGELFFGEGSRLTVL.